The 3 T cell receptor beta chains presented below share a single source sample, sequenced in a study of Graves' ophthalmopathy and Graves' hyperthyroidism. Investigators amplified TCR beta CDR3 regions from RNA transcripts. Second-round multiplex PCR came after first-round RT-PCR with HTBI primers. TCRdb reanalysed the multiplex PCR reads using MiXCR and keeps one entry per CDR3 protein. The sample includes around 1.1 million distinct CDR3 sequences, around a third seen only once; the top ten take over 8.5%. Source material: peripheral blood or thyroid tissue (not recorded which). Source of these receptors: an adult man with Graves' hyperthyroidism.

The chain has TRBV6-1 and TRBJ2-5; 10 bases map to TRBD2. Germline loops: CDR1 MNHNS, CDR2 SASEGT. This CDR3 is built from 15 residues. V dropped 2 bases and J dropped 4; count of bases not matched to a gene: 4. CDR3 loop: CASSELAGAAETQYF. CDR3 DNA sequence: TGTGCCAGCAGTGAACTAGCGGGAGCAGCAGAGACCCAGTACTTC.

This clonotype was picked up many times. The chain is built from TRBV2 and TRBJ2-7; maybe TRBD2 (6 bases). This CDR3 contains 14 residues. Germline lookup yields CDR1 SNHLY and CDR2 FYNNEI. V dropped 5 bases and J dropped 2 bases, with 13 bases sitting between them. The CDR3 loop reads CASSTGWRAYEQYF. The CDR3 DNA reads as TGTGCCAGCAGTACCGGATGGAGGGCCTACGAGCAGTACTTC.

This clonotype was seen more than once but under ten times. The chain has TRBV7-9 and TRBJ1-6; 7 nucleotides line up with TRBD1. After removal of 4 bases from V and 9 bases from J, the junction contained 12 bases not matched to a gene. CDR1 is SEHNR, CDR2 FQNEAQ, per germline (reference sequence). The CDR3 runs 16 residues. The CDR3 sequence is CASSSRQGVLVSPLHF. The CDR3, as DNA: TGTGCCAGCAGCTCCCGACAGGGAGTTTTGGTTTCACCCCTCCACTTT.